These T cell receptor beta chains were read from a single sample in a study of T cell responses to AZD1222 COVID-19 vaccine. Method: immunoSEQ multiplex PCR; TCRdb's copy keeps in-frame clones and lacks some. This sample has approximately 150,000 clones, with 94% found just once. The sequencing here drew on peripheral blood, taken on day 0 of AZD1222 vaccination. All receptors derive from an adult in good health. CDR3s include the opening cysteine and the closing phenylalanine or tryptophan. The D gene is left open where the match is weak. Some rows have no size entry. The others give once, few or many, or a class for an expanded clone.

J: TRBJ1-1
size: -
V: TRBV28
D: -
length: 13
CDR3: CASSLLVNTEAFF
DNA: TGTGCCAGCAGTTTATTGGTCAACACTGAAGCTTTCTTT

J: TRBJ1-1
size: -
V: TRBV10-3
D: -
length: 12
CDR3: CAIRPADTEAFF
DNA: TGTGCCATCAGGCCTGCGGACACTGAAGCTTTCTTT

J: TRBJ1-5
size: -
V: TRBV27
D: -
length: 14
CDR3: CAGSFGRSNQPQHF
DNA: TGTGCCGGCAGTTTCGGGCGGAGCAATCAGCCCCAGCATTTT

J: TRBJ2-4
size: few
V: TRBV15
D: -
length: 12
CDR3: CATSLQKNIQYF
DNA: TGTGCCACCAGCCTACAGAAAAACATTCAGTACTTC

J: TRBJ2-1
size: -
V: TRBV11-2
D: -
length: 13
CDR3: CASSLSRGREQFF
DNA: TGTGCCAGCAGCTTAAGCAGGGGACGCGAGCAGTTCTTC

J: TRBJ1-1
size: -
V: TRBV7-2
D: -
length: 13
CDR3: CASTPPGFVEAFF
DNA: TGTGCCAGCACTCCCCCAGGGTTTGTGGAAGCTTTCTTT

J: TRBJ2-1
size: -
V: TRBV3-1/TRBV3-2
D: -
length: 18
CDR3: CASSHPPRRASYYNEQFF
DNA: TGTGCCAGCAGCCATCCTCCCCGGAGGGCTAGTTACTACAATGAGCAGTTCTTC

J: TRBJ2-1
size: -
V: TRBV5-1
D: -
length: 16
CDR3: CASSRDLLGTYNEQFF
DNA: TGCGCCAGCAGCAGGGACCTCCTAGGAACGTACAATGAGCAGTTCTTC

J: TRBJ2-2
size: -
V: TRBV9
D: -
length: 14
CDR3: CASSAPGDHRELFF
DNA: TGTGCCAGCAGCGCGCCCGGGGACCACCGGGAGCTGTTTTTT

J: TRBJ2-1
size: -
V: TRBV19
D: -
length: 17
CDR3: CASSIDHGRSSYNEQFF
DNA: TGTGCCAGTAGTATAGATCACGGGAGAAGCTCCTACAATGAGCAGTTCTTC

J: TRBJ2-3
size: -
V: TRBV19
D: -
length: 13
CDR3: CASSMGAPDTQYF
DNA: TGTGCCAGTAGCATGGGGGCCCCAGATACGCAGTATTTT

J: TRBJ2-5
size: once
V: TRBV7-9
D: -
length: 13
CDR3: CASSSSEEETQYF
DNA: TGTGCCAGCAGCTCGTCAGAAGAAGAGACCCAGTACTTC

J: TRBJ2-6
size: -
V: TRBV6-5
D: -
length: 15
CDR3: CASSRTYSGANVLTF
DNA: TGTGCCAGCAGTCGGACGTACTCTGGGGCCAACGTCCTGACTTTC

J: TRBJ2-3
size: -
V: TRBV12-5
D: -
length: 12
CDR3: CASGFFGTTQYF
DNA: TGTGCTAGTGGTTTTTTCGGTACTACGCAGTATTTT

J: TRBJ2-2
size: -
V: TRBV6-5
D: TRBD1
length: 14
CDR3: CASSPGTGTGELFF
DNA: TGTGCCAGCAGCCCCGGGACAGGGACCGGGGAGCTGTTTTTT

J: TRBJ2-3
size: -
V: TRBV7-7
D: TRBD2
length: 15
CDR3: CASSSSGSSTDTQYF
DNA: TGTGCCAGCAGTTCGAGCGGGAGTAGCACAGATACGCAGTATTTT

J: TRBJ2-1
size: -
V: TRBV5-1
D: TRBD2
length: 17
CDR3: CASSMTTSGKLLGEQFF
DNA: TGCGCCAGCAGCATGACGACTAGCGGGAAACTTCTCGGTGAGCAGTTCTTC

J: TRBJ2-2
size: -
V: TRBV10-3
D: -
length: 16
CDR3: CAISESPGLGTGELFF
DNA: TGTGCCATCAGTGAGTCGCCAGGGCTGGGCACCGGGGAGCTGTTTTTT

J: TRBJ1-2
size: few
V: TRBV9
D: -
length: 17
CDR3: CASSVDDGGSLGYGYTF
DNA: TGTGCCAGCAGCGTAGACGACGGCGGCTCCCTTGGGTACGGCTACACCTTC

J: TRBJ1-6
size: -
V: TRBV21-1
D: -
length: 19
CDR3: CASSKLRTGEVAYNSPLHF
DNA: TGTGCCAGCAGCAAACTGAGGACAGGGGAAGTTGCCTATAATTCACCCCTCCACTTT

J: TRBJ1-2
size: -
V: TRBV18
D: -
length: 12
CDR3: CASSPRVGGYTF
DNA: TGTGCCAGCTCACCCCGGGTCGGAGGCTACACCTTC

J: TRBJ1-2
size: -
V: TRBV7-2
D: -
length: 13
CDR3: CASSFPIGGGYTF
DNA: TGTGCCAGCAGCTTCCCCATCGGGGGTGGCTACACCTTC

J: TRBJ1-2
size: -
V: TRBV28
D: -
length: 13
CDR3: CASSLTGNYGYTF
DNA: TGTGCCAGCAGTTTAACAGGGAACTATGGCTACACCTTC

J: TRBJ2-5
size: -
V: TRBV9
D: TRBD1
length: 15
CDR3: CASSGPTGTGETQYF
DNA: TGTGCCAGCAGCGGGCCTACCGGGACAGGGGAGACCCAGTACTTC

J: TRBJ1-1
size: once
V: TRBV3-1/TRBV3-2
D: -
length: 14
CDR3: CASSLYRDYTEAFF
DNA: TGTGCCAGCAGCCTATACAGGGATTACACTGAAGCTTTCTTT

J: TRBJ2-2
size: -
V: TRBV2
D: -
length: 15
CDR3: CASIYGTTRTGELFF
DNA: TGTGCCAGCATATATGGGACCACTAGGACCGGGGAGCTGTTTTTT

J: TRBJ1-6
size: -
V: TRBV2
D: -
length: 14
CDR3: CASRASGTAGALHF
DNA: TGTGCCAGCAGGGCATCTGGGACGGCCGGAGCCCTCCACTTT